A single sample is the source of the 19 T cell receptor beta chains below, sequenced in a study of T cell repertoires in cytomegalovirus infection. One entry per CDR3 protein, called by TCRdb with MiXCR from the reads. The profile covers fewer than 250,000 distinct CDR3 sequences, with roughly 20% appearing a single time and 15% to 20% taken by the ten largest. The sample consisted of CD8+ T cells from PBMCs. The receptors were sampled from a human donor in good health (CMV status not recorded). Some clones in this sample may be carry-over from other donors' samples.

This sequence joins TRBV20-1 and TRBJ2-2; a possible D gene is TRBD2 (5 bases). The CDR3 extends over 13 amino acids. Trimming removed 5 bases from V and 1 base from J, with 8 bases in between. Germline values: CDR1 DFQATT, CDR2 SNEGSKA (reference sequence). The CDR3 spells CSAVRENTGELFF. CDR3 sequence (DNA): TGCAGTGCTGTCCGGGAGAACACCGGGGAGCTGTTTTTT.

This clonotype was observed a handful of times. The chain combines TRBV5-6 with TRBJ2-3; 14 bases fit TRBD2. This CDR3 is built from 18 residues. CDR1 and CDR2 from the germline V gene are SGHDT and YYEEEE. After removal of 3 bases from V and 6 bases from J, the junction contained 12 bases not matched to a gene. The CDR3 nucleotides read TGTGCCAGCAGCTCCTGGACTAGCGGGGGGACGGCGTCGGATACGCAGTATTTT. The encoded protein is CASSSWTSGGTASDTQYF.

The chain uses TRBV7-9 and TRBJ2-7, with D tentatively TRBD1 or TRBD2 (5 bases each). Per the germline V gene, CDR1 is SEHNR and CDR2 is FQNEAQ (reference sequence). This CDR3 comprises 14 residues. V dropped 5 bases and J dropped 0 bases, with 11 bases sitting between them. This CDR3 is CASSTTGASYEQYF. CDR3 coding DNA: TGTGCCAGCAGCACCACCGGGGCCTCCTACGAGCAGTACTTC.

The sample holds a few counts of this clonotype. The CDR3 loop is CASSKWTGWNQPQHF. CDR3 nucleotide sequence: TGCGCCAGCAGTAAATGGACTGGGTGGAATCAGCCCCAGCATTTT. The chain combines TRBV23-1 with TRBJ1-5; D not certain. TRBV23-1 is an ORF, with its function uncertain. The ends were cut back, 5 bases at V and 4 bases at J, with 15 bases in the middle. The CDR3 runs 15 residues.

V gene TRBV19 combines with J gene TRBJ1-1; weak D call: TRBD1 (5 bases). Deletions cut 10 bases from V and 0 bases from J, with 12 bases between. The CDR3 is 13 residues long. Per germline, CDR1 LNHDA and CDR2 SQIVND (reference sequence). CDR3: CATLDTVNTEAFF. In DNA, the CDR3 is TGTGCCACCCTGGACACGGTGAACACTGAAGCTTTCTTT.

This clonotype was seen ten or more times. V usage is TRBV7-6 and J usage is TRBJ1-4; D is uncertain. CDR3 length equals 13 residues. Germline V CDR1 and CDR2: SGHVS, FNYEAQ. The ends were cut back, 0 bases at V and 6 bases at J, with 5 bases in the middle. The CDR3 loop reads CASSLAEYEKLFF. CDR3 nucleotides: TGTGCCAGCAGCTTAGCGGAGTATGAAAAACTGTTTTTT.

This clonotype was seen a handful of times. The V and J genes are TRBV28 and TRBJ2-6, with D unclear. V was pared by 7 bases and J by 0 bases, with 13 bases between. The CDR3 consists of 16 residues. CDR1 and CDR2 from the germline V gene are MDHEN and SYDVKM. CDR3: CASKVTEYSGANVLTF. In nucleotides, the CDR3 is TGTGCCAGCAAGGTTACAGAGTACTCTGGGGCCAACGTCCTGACTTTC.

The chain carries TRBV20-1 and TRBJ2-7; possibly TRBD1 for D (7 bases). The V gene's germline CDR1 is DFQATT and CDR2 SNEGSKA (reference sequence). The CDR3 is made up of 15 amino acids. The V end lost 0 bases, the J end lost 2 bases, and 14 bases lay between the germline ends. The CDR3: CSARDRQGLTYEQYF. The CDR3 DNA reads TGCAGTGCTAGAGATCGACAGGGACTTACCTACGAGCAGTACTTC.

The chain joins TRBV30 to TRBJ2-1, with D maybe TRBD1 (7 bases). Germline lookup yields CDR1 GTSNPN and CDR2 SVGIG (reference sequence). The CDR3 is 13 amino acids. V lost 0 bases and J 8 bases, leaving 11 bases between the germline ends. CDR3 DNA: TGTGCCTGGAGTGTAGGAGGGGGCGATGAGCAGTTCTTC. Amino acid sequence: CAWSVGGGDEQFF.

This clonotype was recorded many times. The V call is TRBV4-2, the J call TRBJ1-1; the D is unclear. Trimming stripped 6 bases from V and 1 base from J, with 6 bases between. This CDR3 is built from 12 residues. CDR1 is LGHNA and CDR2 is YNFKEQ in the germline V gene. The CDR3 protein is CASREGNTEAFF. CDR3 DNA: TGTGCCAGCAGGGAAGGGAACACTGAAGCTTTCTTT.

Only a few counts were recorded for this clonotype. The CDR3 DNA is TGTGCCAGCAGCCGCCGAGGGAAGGATCAGCCCCAGCATTTT. Amino acid sequence: CASSRRGKDQPQHF. The chain has TRBV11-2 and TRBJ1-5; D not certain. Germline lookup yields CDR1 SGHAT and CDR2 FQNNGV. This CDR3 has 14 residues. Trimming shortened V by 5 bases and J by 5 bases, and 13 bases separated the two germline ends.

The chain recombines TRBV5-1 with TRBJ2-7; 10 nucleotides align to TRBD1. The germline CDR1 and CDR2 sequences are SGHRS and YFSETQ. CDR3 length: 14 amino acids. With V trimmed by 1 base and J by 5 bases, 3 bases remained unmatched. The CDR3 here is CASSLRQGANEQYF. CDR3 nucleotides: TGCGCCAGCAGCTTGAGACAGGGGGCGAACGAGCAGTACTTC.

The chain links TRBV2 to TRBJ1-4, with 7 bases that match TRBD1. The V gene end was trimmed by 2 bases and the J gene end by 0 bases; junction bases not matched to a gene: 6. The CDR3 is made up of 17 amino acids. Germline CDR1 and CDR2: SNHLY and FYNNEI. The CDR3 reads CASSEYWTGATNEKLFF. In nucleotides, the CDR3 is TGTGCCAGCAGTGAATACTGGACAGGCGCAACTAATGAAAAACTGTTTTTT.

This clonotype showed up just a few times. The V gene is TRBV28, the J gene TRBJ1-6; D unclear. V lost 2 bases and J lost 6, with 11 bases in between. This CDR3 is built from 15 residues. CDR1 is MDHEN, CDR2 SYDVKM, per germline. CDR3 region: CASSLDVGFNSPLHF. In DNA form, the CDR3 reads TGTGCCAGCAGTTTAGATGTAGGATTTAATTCACCCCTCCACTTT.

The genes are TRBV28 and TRBJ1-1; weak D call: TRBD1 (6 bases). Between the trimmed V and J ends, which lost 4 bases and 3 bases, there was a span of 15 bases. CDR1 and CDR2 (germline): MDHEN, SYDVKM. The CDR3 is made up of 15 amino acids. CDR3 protein: CASSSTDRGDTEAFF. The CDR3 DNA is TGTGCCAGCAGTTCGACAGATAGGGGGGACACTGAAGCTTTCTTT.

This clonotype was counted ten times or more. One junction end does not reproduce the germline sequence, and a read error may be involved. V is TRBV2 and J is TRBJ2-1, with TRBD2 matching over 14 bases. Germline CDR1 is SNHLY and CDR2 is FYNNEI. The CDR3 loop spans 16 amino acids. The CDR3 region has the DNA TGTGCCAGCAGCGAAGTGACTAGCGGGGGGGCCCATGAGCAGTTCTTC. Translating gives CASSEVTSGGAHEQFF.

The sample holds many counts of this clonotype. The V and J genes are TRBV19 and TRBJ2-7; D possibly matches TRBD1 or TRBD2 (5 bases each). The CDR3 has 13 residues. V was cut by 6 bases and J by 3 bases, with 12 bases left in between. CDR1 and CDR2 (germline): LNHDA, SQIVND (reference sequence). CDR3 protein: CASRDSGIYEQYF. The CDR3 DNA follows: TGTGCCAGTAGGGACTCAGGGATCTACGAGCAGTACTTC.

This clonotype was detected a few times. The rearrangement links TRBV7-9 to TRBJ1-2; D unresolved. Per germline, CDR1 SEHNR and CDR2 FQNEAQ (reference sequence). This CDR3 is 13 amino acids long. V dropped 0 bases and J dropped 6 bases, with 8 bases sitting between them. CDR3 coding DNA: TGTGCCAGCAGCTTAGCAGGGTCAGATGGCTACACCTTC. It yields the protein CASSLAGSDGYTF.

V usage is TRBV27 and J usage is TRBJ2-7, with TRBD2 as a possible D gene (6 bases). The CDR3 length is 14 residues. V lost 5 bases and J lost 2, with 13 bases in between. CDR1 MNHEY and CDR2 SMNVEV come from the germline V gene (reference sequence). The CDR3 bases are TGTGCCAGCAGTCCCGGAGGGTACCCCTACGAGCAGTACTTC. The encoded protein is CASSPGGYPYEQYF.